This T cell receptor (beta chain) was found in a study of cytomegalovirus exposure and HLA in healthy donors. Study outcomes and limitations: Per published reports, the classifier diagnosed cytomegalovirus status with high specificity and sensitivity.

This clone was seen a handful of times. What it binds is unknown. V dropped 3 bases and J dropped 6 bases, with 21 bases sitting between them. Per germline, CDR1 GTSNPN and CDR2 SVGIG (reference sequence). The CDR3 contains 16 residues. Both 60 Vbeta primers and 13 Jbeta primers went into the PCR. This table comes from immunoSEQ multiplex PCR, and its TCRdb copy is limited to in-frame clones, with some not included. The sample consists of some 200,000 clones, about 9.4% of them appearing once. The material sequenced was PBMCs. The chain couples TRBV30 to TRBJ1-5; weak D call: TRBD1 (6 bases). This clonotype was obtained from a woman aged 25 to 39 in good health and CMV-seropositive. This CDR3 reads CAWSRGASMGSQPQHF. CDR3 in DNA: TGTGCCTGGAGCAGGGGCGCGAGCATGGGAAGTCAGCCCCAGCATTTT.